Listed below are T cell receptor beta chains from one sample, sequenced in a study of patients and donors after allogeneic stem cell transplantation. TCRdb re-called the RT-PCR reads through MiXCR, storing one row per CDR3 protein. Altogether about 110,000 distinct CDR3 sequences are present, over 30% being singletons, with the ten largest covering 27%. Specimen: blood, either unsorted or a sorted T cell fraction (not recorded which). All receptors derive from a human donor who was either an allogeneic HSCT recipient or a stem cell or donor lymphocyte infusion donor (not recorded which). It is not recorded whose cells these are; they may come from a transplant donor. CDR3s include the opening cysteine and the closing phenylalanine or tryptophan. Rows give clone size only sometimes, using once, few, many, or a class for an expanded clone.

few,TRBV6-6,CASSYPAGNTEAFF
-,TRBV7-9,CASSAPLAGVGDTQYF
many,TRBV15,CATNQRGVWTEAFF
few,TRBV7-9,CASSVRGEPNSPLHF
-,TRBV20-1,CSARDLVRGLSGNTIYF
-,TRBV6-5,CASRAQHYGYTF
-,TRBV7-2,CASSLWSSGSTDTQYF
few,TRBV20-1,CSARGTGGWNQPQHF
-,TRBV29-1,CSVGTKNTEAFF
few,TRBV29-1,CSVEKGQGPYEQYF
-,TRBV20-1,CSASRAREVGELFF
few,TRBV20-1,CSAIPRGSYGYTF
once,TRBV18,CASSADSVQLSPKNIQYF
-,TRBV29-1,CSVELAGGTDTQYF
once,TRBV10-3,CAISEQGSEAKNIQYF
-,TRBV18,CASSPGSGRYEQYF
few,TRBV7-3,CASSFSRPHNEKLFF
-,TRBV6-5,CASSGADTQYF
-,TRBV12-3/TRBV12-4,CASSSHRGVTDTQYF
few,TRBV5-1,CASNRSEAFF
-,TRBV28,CASSLSGTGKGFYGYTF
-,TRBV7-2,CASSWGQEYGNTIYF
many,TRBV7-2,CASSLGTGGNQPQHF
-,TRBV29-1,CSVRGAGEGFYEQYF
-,TRBV7-9,CASSPPREGRHPNTEAFF
once,TRBV4-3,CASSQWDKSSYEQYF
-,TRBV7-6,CASSSIGDFSFATNEKLFF
few,TRBV6-5,CASSRDPGSVAFF
-,TRBV18,CASSPPGAYEQFF
-,TRBV21-1,CASSKVTGKTQYF
few,TRBV2,CASSERDYGYTF
-,TRBV20-1,CSARNRTSVQETQYF
-,TRBV7-3,CASNRGTRGYNEQFF
-,TRBV11-3,CASSPRTSAHNEQFF
few,TRBV7-2,CASSKFAVSSGNTIYF
-,TRBV7-2,CASSPAPGQGFRPLHF
-,TRBV7-2,CASSLPFRQEQPQHF
-,TRBV5-1,CASSGRGAYEQYF
-,TRBV20-1,CSARESSYNSPLHF
few,TRBV12-3/TRBV12-4,CASSFRMETQYF
-,TRBV20-1,CSARDLRRSVYGYTF
-,TRBV24-1,CATSVAGNEQFF
once,TRBV9,CASSPLAGNEQFF
-,TRBV5-5,CASSDSRDRGRNQPQHF
many,TRBV11-2,CASSLEYRSTGNTIYF
-,TRBV9,CASSAGTGLYNEQFF
-,TRBV6-5,CASSYSRGSSYEQYF
-,TRBV7-7,CASSFGGRTDEQFF
few,TRBV28,CASSSRGQPQHF
many,TRBV12-3/TRBV12-4,CASKDRVNSPLHF